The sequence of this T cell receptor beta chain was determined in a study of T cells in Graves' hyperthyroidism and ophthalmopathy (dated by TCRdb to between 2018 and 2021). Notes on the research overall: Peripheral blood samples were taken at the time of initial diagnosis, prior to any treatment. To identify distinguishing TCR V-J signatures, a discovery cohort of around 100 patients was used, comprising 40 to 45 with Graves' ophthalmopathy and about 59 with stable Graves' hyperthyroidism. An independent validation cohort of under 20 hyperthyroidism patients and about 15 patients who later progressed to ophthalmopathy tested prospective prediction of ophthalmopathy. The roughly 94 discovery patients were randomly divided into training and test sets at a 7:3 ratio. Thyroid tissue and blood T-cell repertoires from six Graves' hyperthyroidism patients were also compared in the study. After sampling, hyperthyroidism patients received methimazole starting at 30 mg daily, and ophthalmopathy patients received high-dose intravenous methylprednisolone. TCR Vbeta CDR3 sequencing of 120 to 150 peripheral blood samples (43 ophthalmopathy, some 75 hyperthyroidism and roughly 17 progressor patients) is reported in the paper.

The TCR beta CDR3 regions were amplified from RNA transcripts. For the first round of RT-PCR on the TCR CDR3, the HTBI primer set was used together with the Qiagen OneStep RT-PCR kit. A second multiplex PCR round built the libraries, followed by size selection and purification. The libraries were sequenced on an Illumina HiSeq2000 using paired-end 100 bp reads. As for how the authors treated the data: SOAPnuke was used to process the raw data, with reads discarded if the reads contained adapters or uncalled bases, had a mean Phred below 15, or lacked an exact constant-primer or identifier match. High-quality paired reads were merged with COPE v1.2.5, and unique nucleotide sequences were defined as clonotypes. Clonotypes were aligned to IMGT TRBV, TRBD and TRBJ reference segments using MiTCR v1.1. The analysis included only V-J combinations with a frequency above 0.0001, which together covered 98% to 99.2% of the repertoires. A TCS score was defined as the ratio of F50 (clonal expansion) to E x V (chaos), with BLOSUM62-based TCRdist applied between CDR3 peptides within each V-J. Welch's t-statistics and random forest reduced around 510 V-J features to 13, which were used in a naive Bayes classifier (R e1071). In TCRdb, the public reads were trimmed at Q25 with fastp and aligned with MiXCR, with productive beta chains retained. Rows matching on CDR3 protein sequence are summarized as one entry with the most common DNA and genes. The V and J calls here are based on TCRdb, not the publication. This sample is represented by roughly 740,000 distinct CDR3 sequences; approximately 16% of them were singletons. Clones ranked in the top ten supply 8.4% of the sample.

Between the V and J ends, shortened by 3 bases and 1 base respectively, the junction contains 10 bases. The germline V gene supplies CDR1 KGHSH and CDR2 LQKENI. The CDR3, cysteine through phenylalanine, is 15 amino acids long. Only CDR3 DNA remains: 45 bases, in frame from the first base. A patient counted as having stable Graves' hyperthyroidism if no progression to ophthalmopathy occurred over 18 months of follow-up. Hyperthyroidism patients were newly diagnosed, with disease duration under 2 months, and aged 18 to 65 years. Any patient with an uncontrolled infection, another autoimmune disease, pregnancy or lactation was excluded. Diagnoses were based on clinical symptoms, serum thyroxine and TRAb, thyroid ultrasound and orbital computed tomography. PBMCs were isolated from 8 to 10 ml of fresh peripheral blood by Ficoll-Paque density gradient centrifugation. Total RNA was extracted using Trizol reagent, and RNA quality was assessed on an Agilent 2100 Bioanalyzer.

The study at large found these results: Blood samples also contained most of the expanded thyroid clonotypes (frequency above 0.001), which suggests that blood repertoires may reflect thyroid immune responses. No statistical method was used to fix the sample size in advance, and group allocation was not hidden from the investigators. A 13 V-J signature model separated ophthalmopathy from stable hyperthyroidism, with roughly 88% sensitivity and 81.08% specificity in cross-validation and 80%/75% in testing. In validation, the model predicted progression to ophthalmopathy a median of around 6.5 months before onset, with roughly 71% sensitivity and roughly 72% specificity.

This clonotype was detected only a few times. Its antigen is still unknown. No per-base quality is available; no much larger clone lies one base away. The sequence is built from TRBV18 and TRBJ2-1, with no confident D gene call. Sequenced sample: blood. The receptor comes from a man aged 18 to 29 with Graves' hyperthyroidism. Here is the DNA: TGTGCCAGCTCACCCGGGTGGGCTTCCTACAATGAGCAGTTCTTC. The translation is CASSPGWASYNEQFF.